This entry lists 32 T cell receptor beta chains sequenced from one sample in a study of kidney transplant recipient with SARS-CoV-2 infection. Using its own MiXCR run on the reads, TCRdb lists one record per CDR3 protein. The sample carries fewer than 250,000 distinct CDR3 sequences, about 30% recorded once. This sample comprised a blood sample, obtained at baseline and on roughly day 110 from a kidney transplant recipient. Receptors originate from a male patient younger than 45 who had COVID-19 and was a kidney transplant recipient. These T cells may partly come from the graft donor.

Concerning this clonotype itself: This may stem from a read error, because a much larger clone lies one nucleotide away. The V and J genes are TRBV7-7 and TRBJ1-2; the D is unclear. Trimming cost V 4 bases and J 7 bases, with 25 bases left between them. Germline CDR1 reads SSHAT; CDR2 reads FNYEAQ (reference sequence). The CDR3 extends over 17 amino acids. The DNA for the CDR3 is TGTGCCAGCAGCTGGACTATTAAGTGCCGAAAGACCTGTGGCTACACCTTC. This translates into CASSWTIKCRKTCGYTF.

About this clonotype itself: Being one base from a much bigger clone, this may be a read error. The chain has TRBV3-2 and TRBJ2-7; the listed D gene, TRBD2, was not tested against the DNA. TRBV3-2 corresponds to a pseudogene. The CDR3 runs 15 residues. CDR3 nucleotides: TGTGCCAGCGGCCAAAGGACTAGCGGGACCTACGAGCAGTACTTC. As protein: CASGQRTSGTYEQYF.

This clonotype was counted ten times or more. V and J are TRBV28 and TRBJ1-5; D gene ambiguous. The germline CDR1 and CDR2 sequences are MDHEN and SYDVKM. This CDR3 has 13 amino acids. V gave up 2 bases and J gave up 9 bases, with 11 bases separating them. CDR3 sequence reads: CASSLPGQSPQHF. DNA for the CDR3: TGTGCCAGCAGTTTACCAGGCCAATCGCCCCAGCATTTT.

To note about this clonotype: A much larger clone differs from this one at a single base, so this may be a read error. The rearrangement uses TRBV10-3 and TRBJ2-6; D perhaps matches TRBD2 (6 bases). Germline V gene lookup returns CDR1 ENHRY and CDR2 SYGVKD. The CDR3 loop spans 15 amino acids. In DNA, the CDR3 is TGTGCCATCAGTGAGGGGGACTCTGGGGACAACGTCCTGACTTTC. It translates to CAISEGDSGDNVLTF.

Ten or more counts support this clonotype. This chain uses TRBV11-3 with TRBJ1-1, with 8 positions matching TRBD1. Germline lookup yields CDR1 SGHNT and CDR2 YENEEA. The ends lost 0 bases at V and 2 bases at J; junction bases unmatched: 11. The CDR3 runs to 18 residues. CDR3 sequence: CASSLDGILTGGNTEAFF. The CDR3 DNA reads TGTGCCAGCAGCTTAGATGGGATACTCACAGGGGGAAACACTGAAGCTTTCTTT.

In this sample, this clonotype turned up many times. This chain uses TRBV3-1 with TRBJ2-2; possible D gene TRBD2, 5 bases. This CDR3 region has 18 residues. V dropped 5 bases and J dropped 5 bases, with 24 bases sitting between them. The germline CDR1 and CDR2 sequences are LGHDT and YNNKEL (reference sequence). The CDR3 here is CASSTGDPISGLTGELFF. The CDR3 coding sequence is TGTGCCAGCAGCACCGGGGATCCCATTTCAGGCTTGACCGGGGAGCTGTTTTTT.

Worth noting for this clonotype: Just one base apart from a much larger clone, this may be a read error. The chain carries TRBV28 and TRBJ2-6; D not certain. Trimming took off 8 bases at V and 0 bases at J, with 20 bases between the two ends. Germline V gene sequence: CDR1 MDHEN, CDR2 SYDVKM. The CDR3 sequence is 18 residues long. The CDR3 reads CASGPWGRPFSGANVLTF. CDR3 bases: TGTGCCAGCGGCCCCTGGGGTAGACCCTTCTCTGGGGCCAACGTCCTGACTTTC. Full variable domain (outside the CDR3, taken from reference TRBV28 and TRBJ2-6): DVKVTQSSRYLVKRTGEKVFLECVQDMDHENMFWYRQDPGLGLRLIYFSYDVKMKEKGDIPEGYSVSREKKERFSLILESASTNQTSMYLCASGPWGRPFSGANVLTFGAGSRLTVL.

On this clonotype: A much more abundant neighbour one base away suggests this may be a read error. CDR3: CDSSIVPGRNTEAFF. The CDR3 DNA is TGTGACAGTAGTATAGTACCAGGGCGAAACACTGAAGCTTTCTTT. The chain joins TRBV19 to TRBJ1-1, with a tentative D call TRBD1 (5 bases). Germline V gene sequence: CDR1 LNHDA, CDR2 SQIVND (reference sequence). The CDR3 loop spans 15 amino acids. Complete variable domain (other parts from reference TRBV19 and TRBJ1-1): DGGITQSPKYLFRKEGQNVTLSCEQNLNHDAMYWYRQDPGQGLRLIYYSQIVNDFQKGDIAEGYSVSREKKESFPLTVTSAQKNPTAFYLCDSSIVPGRNTEAFFGQGTRLTVV.

This clonotype was seen many times. This chain joins TRBV12-3 or TRBV12-4 and TRBJ2-7; 14 nucleotides agree with TRBD2. After removal of 4 bases from V and 6 bases from J, the junction contained 8 bases not matched to a gene. This CDR3 is built from 16 residues. In DNA form, the CDR3 reads TGTGCCAGCAGTTCCCCCGGGACTAGCGGGAGCTCCGAGCAGTACTTC. Translating it yields CASSSPGTSGSSEQYF.

This clonotype was observed at least ten times. For the CDR3, the DNA is TGTGCCAGCTCACCAAAAATCCTAGCCTCCTACAATGAGCAGTTCTTC. Translation: CASSPKILASYNEQFF. The gene calls are TRBV18 and TRBJ2-1; D possibly corresponds to TRBD2 (5 bases). The length of the CDR3 is 16 residues. Trimming removed 2 bases from V and 0 bases from J, with 11 bases in between. Per the germline V gene, CDR1 is KGHSH and CDR2 is LQKENI.

This clonotype was counted at least ten times. J is TRBJ1-1 and V is TRBV4-1; D remains unclear. Germline CDR1 reads MGHRA; CDR2 reads YSYEKL. The CDR3 spans 11 residues. Trimming left V 3 bases short and J 7 bases short, with 6 bases between. The CDR3 is CASSHSFEAFF. CDR3 in DNA: TGCGCCAGCAGCCATAGCTTTGAAGCTTTCTTT.

Ten or more counts support this clonotype. This chain joins TRBV2 and TRBJ1-4, with 10 bases that match TRBD1. The CDR3 sequence is 15 residues long. CDR1 and CDR2 from the germline V gene are SNHLY and FYNNEI. V was pared by 6 bases and J by 8 bases, with 9 bases of the junction left unmatched. As DNA, the CDR3 is TGTGCCAGCAGACCTGGACAGGGGGATTTGGAAAAACTGTTTTTT. Translation: CASRPGQGDLEKLFF.

This clonotype was detected many times. The V call is TRBV7-1, the J call TRBJ1-2, with D unresolved. TRBV7-1 is marked as an open reading frame, function uncertain. This CDR3 has 17 residues. With 5 bases removed from V and 4 bases from J, the gap between germline ends came to 23 bases. The chain's CDR3 is CASSATVHEGKTYGYTF. The CDR3 DNA follows: TGTGCCAGCAGCGCCACAGTTCACGAGGGAAAGACCTATGGCTACACCTTC.

This clonotype was found many times. The rearrangement links TRBV6-6 to TRBJ1-2; D not resolved. This CDR3 has 17 amino acids. V shed 5 bases and J shed 4 bases, with 23 bases lying between them. CDR1 and CDR2 from the germline V gene are MNHNY and SVGAGI (reference sequence). The CDR3 sequence: CASSRVIGGRKTYGYTF. CDR3 nucleotides: TGTGCCAGCAGTCGCGTTATAGGTGGGAGAAAGACCTATGGCTACACCTTC.

This clonotype was detected only a few times. Being one base from a much bigger clone, this may be a read error. The chain employs TRBV7-2 and TRBJ1-2; D remains unclear. Per the germline V gene, CDR1 is SGHTA and CDR2 is FQGNSA. Deletions cut 5 bases from V and 4 bases from J, with 23 bases between. This CDR3 has 17 amino acids. CDR3 in amino acids: CASSSHFRDGKTYGYTF. Here the CDR3 DNA reads TGTGCCAGCAGCAGTCACTTCAGAGACGGAAAGACCTATGGCTACACCTTC. The full variable domain, completed using reference TRBV7-2 and TRBJ1-2, is GAGVSQSPSNKVTEKGKDVELRCDPISGHTALYWYRQSLGQGLEFLIYFQGNSAPDKSGLPSDRFSAERTGGSVSTLTIQRTQQEDSAVYLCASSSHFRDGKTYGYTFGSGTRLTVV.

With respect to this clonotype: Since a much larger clone is just one base distant, this may be a read error. The chain carries TRBV6-5 and TRBJ1-2; D gene unclear. The CDR3 length is 17 residues. The V gene's germline CDR1 is MNHEY and CDR2 SVGAGI. CDR3 nucleotides: TGTGCCGGCAGTAGAATATCGGAATGTAGAAAGACCTATGGCTACACCTTC. Residues: CAGSRISECRKTYGYTF.

As to this clonotype: A read error may be the cause here, since a much bigger clone is one base away. This chain links TRBV6-1 with TRBJ1-4; D call uncertain. Germline V gives CDR1 MNHNS, CDR2 SASEGT. Trimming removed 0 bases at V and 3 bases at J, with 11 bases between. The CDR3 is 16 residues long. The chain's CDR3 is CASSEAWTEANEKLFF. CDR3 nucleotides: TGTGCCAGCAGTGAAGCTTGGACGGAAGCTAATGAAAAACTGTTTTTT.

This clonotype was seen a few times. V gene TRBV3-1 combines with J gene TRBJ1-2; D gene unclear. This CDR3 contains 17 residues. The germline V and J ends were trimmed by 4 bases and 4 bases, with 22 bases remaining between them. Germline V gene sequence: CDR1 LGHDT, CDR2 YNNKEL (reference sequence). In nucleotides, the CDR3 is TGTGCCAGCAGCCTACTACACACCCTTCGAAAGACCTATGGCTACACCTTC. It specifies CASSLLHTLRKTYGYTF.

The rearrangement joins TRBV18 to TRBJ2-5; D might be TRBD2 (6 bases). CDR3 length: 14 amino acids. The V end lost 5 bases, the J end lost 3 bases, and 13 bases lay between the germline ends. Germline CDR1 reads KGHSH; CDR2 reads LQKENI. Written as DNA, the CDR3 is TGTGCCAGCTCATACGGGGGTACCGAAGAGACCCAGTACTTC. This codes for CASSYGGTEETQYF.

The chain recombines TRBV7-2 with TRBJ1-5; D uncertain. The germline V and J ends were trimmed by 1 base and 9 bases, with 10 bases remaining between them. The CDR3 covers 13 residues. Germline CDR1 and CDR2: SGHTA and FQGNSA. The DNA of the CDR3 is TGTGCCAGCAGCTTAGGCTTAGGGCGGCCCCAGCATTTT. Translation: CASSLGLGRPQHF.

This clonotype was recorded a few times. The chain combines TRBV2 with TRBJ2-3; possibly TRBD2 for D (6 bases). Between the trimmed V and J ends, which lost 1 base and 3 bases, there was a span of 11 bases. Looked up from germline, CDR1 is SNHLY and CDR2 is FYNNEI. The CDR3 contains 15 residues. DNA for the CDR3: TGTGCCAGCAGTGAAGGGACGGGAGTAACAGATACGCAGTATTTT. Translating it yields CASSEGTGVTDTQYF.

Note on this clonotype: With a much larger clone just one base away, this may be a read error. V usage is TRBV6-5 and J usage is TRBJ1-2; D is unresolved. Germline assignment: CDR1 MNHEY and CDR2 SVGAGI. The CDR3 has 17 amino acids. CDR3 DNA sequence: TGTGCCTGCAGTCATAGTGTCTCTATGCGAAAGACCTATGGCTACACCTTC. Amino acids: CACSHSVSMRKTYGYTF.

This clonotype has only one observation. A read error is possible here, since a much larger clone lies one base away. The chain employs TRBV24-1 and TRBJ2-3; 11 nucleotides agree with TRBD1. Near its end, the DNA agrees better with TRBJ2-7, so the J call may be wrong. The germline gives CDR1 KGHDR, CDR2 SFDVKD. This CDR3 is 15 amino acids long. CDR3 in DNA: TGTGCCACCAGTGATCCGGGACAGGGGGACCACGGGCAGTACTTC. Its protein is CATSDPGQGDHGQYF.

As for this clonotype: A much larger clonotype is one base distant, so this may be a read error. The chain employs TRBV2 and TRBJ1-1; D may be TRBD1 (6 bases). The CDR3 extends over 15 amino acids. V was pared by 4 bases and J by 3 bases, with 15 bases between. Germline-derived CDR1 and CDR2 are SNHLY and FYNNEI. Here the CDR3 reads CASSVGGTMDTEAFF. The CDR3 region has the DNA TGTGCCAGCAGTGTCGGGGGCACAATGGACACTGAAGCTTTCTTT. Looking up the rest from reference TRBV2 and TRBJ1-1 gives the full variable domain: EPEVTQTPSHQVTQMGQEVILRCVPISNHLYFYWYRQILGQKVEFLVSFYNNEISEKSEIFDDQFSVERPDGSNFTLKIRSTKLEDSAMYFCASSVGGTMDTEAFFGQGTRLTVV.

On this clonotype itself: A read error is possible here, since a much larger clone lies one base away. J is TRBJ2-7 and V is TRBV28; TRBD2 aligns across 14 bases. This CDR3 has 14 amino acids. Germline lookup yields CDR1 MDHEN and CDR2 SYDVKM. V lost 7 bases, J lost 7 bases, and 6 bases stayed unmatched. This CDR3 is CASKAGLAGVEQYF. The CDR3 DNA follows: TGTGCCAGCAAGGCGGGACTAGCGGGAGTTGAGCAGTACTTC.

Points on this clonotype: A much larger clone differs from this one at a single base, so this may be a read error. The chain recombines TRBV9 with TRBJ2-1; no clear D gene. The CDR3 length is 14 residues. Germline V gene data show CDR1 as SGDLS and CDR2 as YYNGEE. CDR3 nucleotides: TGTGCCAGCAGCGTAGACTATGGATACAATGAGCAGCTCTTC. It codes for CASSVDYGYNEQLF. The full variable domain, with the rest looked up from reference TRBV9 and TRBJ2-1, is DSGVTQTPKHLITATGQRVTLRCSPRSGDLSVYWYQQSLDQGLQFLIQYYNGEERAKGNILERFSAQQFPDLHSELNLSSLELGDSALYFCASSVDYGYNEQLFGPGTRLTVL.

This clonotype has more than one count but fewer than ten. This chain joins TRBV5-5 and TRBJ1-6, with no clear D. CDR1 is SGHKS and CDR2 is YYEKEE in the germline V gene (reference sequence). The CDR3 is 15 amino acids. V was clipped by 0 bases and J by 6 bases, with 10 bases between them. The DNA for the CDR3 is TGTGCCAGCAGCTTGGGGGGAACGGGTAATTCACCCCTCCACTTT. It specifies CASSLGGTGNSPLHF.

This chain links TRBV7-7 with TRBJ1-2, with no clear D. CDR3 size: 17 residues. Per the germline V gene, CDR1 is SSHAT and CDR2 is FNYEAQ (reference sequence). Trimming took off 4 bases at V and 4 bases at J, with 22 bases between the two ends. The CDR3 sequence: CASSSCSKCRKTYGYTF. The CDR3 DNA reads TGTGCCAGCAGCTCGTGTTCTAAGTGCCGAAAGACCTATGGCTACACCTTC.

This clonotype has a count of ten or more. The rearrangement links TRBV11-2 to TRBJ2-3; the D is unclear. The CDR3 runs to 13 residues. V was clipped by 1 base and J by 2 bases, with 4 bases between them. Germline CDR1 and CDR2: SGHAT and FQNNGV. This CDR3 is CASSLGATDTQYF. CDR3 bases: TGTGCCAGCAGCTTAGGAGCCACAGATACGCAGTATTTT.

In its sample, this clonotype was seen many times. V and J are TRBV11-2 and TRBJ2-7, with 9 bases that match TRBD1. The J segment lost 2 bases and the V segment lost 4 bases, leaving 3 bases of the junction unmatched. This CDR3 is 14 amino acids long. Germline-derived CDR1 and CDR2 are SGHAT and FQNNGV. The CDR3 region has the DNA TGTGCCAGCAGCTCCGGGACAGGGCCCTACGAGCAGTACTTC. Translation gives CASSSGTGPYEQYF.

Details on this clonotype: A much larger clone differs from this one at a single base, so this may be a read error. V and J are TRBV18 and TRBJ2-1; 8 nucleotides match TRBD1. CDR1 KGHSH and CDR2 LQKENI come from the germline V gene. The CDR3 consists of 16 residues. The CDR3 sequence is CTSSPRDRSSYNEQFF. CDR3 nucleotide sequence: TGTACCAGCTCACCACGGGACAGGAGCTCCTACAATGAGCAGTTCTTC.

This rearrangement joins TRBV7-3 to TRBJ2-3, with unresolved D. Trimming took off 3 bases at V and 0 bases at J, with 7 bases between the two ends. This CDR3 is 14 amino acids long. The germline V gene encodes CDR1 SGHTA and CDR2 FQGTGA. CDR3 residues: CASSFAESTDTQYF. The CDR3 coding sequence is TGTGCCAGCAGCTTCGCCGAAAGCACAGATACGCAGTATTTT.